This entry features one T cell receptor (beta chain) sequence. Its target is not known. One end of the junction does not line up with germline, which may come from a read error. cDNA specific to TCR beta was made from 500 ng of total RNA, with a constant-region primer employed for priming. Each TCR beta library was derived from three nested multiplex PCR rounds that employed slightly modified ARM-PCR. Both of the initial two PCR rounds ran for 10 cycles and employed TRBV1-TRBV30 forward primers alongside a C-beta reverse primer. TCRdb ran MiXCR on the multiplex PCR reads and lists one entry per CDR3 protein. Altogether over 100,000 distinct CDR3 sequences are present, roughly 75% being singletons, with the ten largest covering 8.1%. The data originate from a study of tumor-infiltrating lymphocytes in primary liver carcinoma. Study conclusions and caveats: Relative to blood, tumors carried a significantly larger fraction of the repertoire in their top 250 clones (p = 0.039).

The source material, roughly 18-30 mg of unsorted bulk tissue, was used to co-extract RNA and DNA. Every patient in the cohort had a primary liver carcinoma. That carcinoma was treated by surgical resection. CDR3 length: 12 amino acids. Germline V gives CDR1 SGHAT, CDR2 FQNNGV. The J gene is TRBJ1-1, the V gene TRBV11-2; D remains unclear. The specimen was tumor-adjacent normal liver tissue. The receptor was derived from a woman aged 55-69 years with primary liver carcinoma and hepatitis B virus infection. CDR3 DNA sequence: TGTGCCAGCTGCTTAGGGAGTATTGAAGCTTTCTTT. Residues: CASCLGSIEAFF.